This T cell receptor delta chain stems from a study of γδ T cells in repeated Plasmodium falciparum infection. As to this clone: Given a far larger clone just one base away, this is likely a sequencing read error. At the DNA level, this CDR3 is encoded by other sequences in the same sample as well.

TCRdb re-called clones from the multiplex PCR reads via CATT. The sample includes around 86,000 delta-chain clones, over 1.3% seen only once; the top ten take around 8.5%. Gammadelta T cells were flow-sorted from PBMC into Vgamma9/Vdelta2+ and Vdelta2-negative populations for bulk analysis. With V trimmed by 2 bases and J by 7 bases, 21 bases remained unmatched. This CDR3 spans 19 amino acids. Germline CDR1 GEAIGNYY, CDR2 EKD. The chain recombines TRDV2 with TRDJ1, with TRDD3 matching over 10 bases. No J segment appears in TCRdb, so it was assigned here by matching the sequence to germline. Sample: gamma-delta T cells from blood. The TCR sequence derives from a pool of human donors (malaria-infected and uninfected, not separated). The CDR3 here is CACDMMSLKVLGDIGKLIF. The CDR3 DNA sequence: TGTGCCTGTGACATGATGTCCCTCAAGGTGCTGGGGGATATAGGTAAACTCATCTTT.